Listed here are 30 T cell receptor beta chains from one sample, sequenced in a study of patients and donors after allogeneic stem cell transplantation. TCRdb passed the RT-PCR reads through MiXCR, listing each CDR3 protein once. The sample lists about 200,000 distinct CDR3 sequences, roughly two fifths occurring once. What was sequenced was blood, either unsorted or a sorted T cell fraction (not recorded which). These receptors all stem from a human donor who was either an allogeneic HSCT recipient or a stem cell or donor lymphocyte infusion donor (not recorded which). It is not recorded whose cells these are; they may come from a transplant donor.

This clonotype has just a few counts. The rearrangement links TRBV11-2 to TRBJ2-1; 7 nucleotides align to TRBD2. From germline, CDR1 is SGHAT and CDR2 FQNNGV. This CDR3 is 16 amino acids long. V gave up 1 base and J gave up 5 bases; unmatched junction bases: 8. The CDR3 sequence is CASSLAAGVYNNEQFF. In DNA form, the CDR3 reads TGTGCCAGCAGCTTAGCGGCGGGAGTGTATAACAATGAGCAGTTCTTC.

Regarding this clonotype: The junction shows a germline mismatch at one end, possibly a read error. This sequence joins TRBV12-3 or TRBV12-4 and TRBJ2-3, with unresolved D. This CDR3 comprises 15 residues. CDR3 sequence reads: CASRLGPSGADTQYF. For the CDR3, the DNA is TGTGCCAGCAGGTTAGGCCCCTCAGGAGCAGATACGCAGTATTTT.

V and J are TRBV15 and TRBJ2-1; D is uncertain. CDR3 length equals 12 residues. Per the germline V gene, CDR1 is LNHNV and CDR2 is YYDKDF (reference sequence). V was shortened by 4 bases and J by 4 bases, with 5 bases between the two germline ends. The CDR3 protein is CATSNRYNEQFF. CDR3 bases: TGTGCCACCAGCAACCGGTACAATGAGCAGTTCTTC.

A few counts support this clonotype. CDR3 bases: TGTGCCAGCAGCCCGAGACCGACGGCTAATGAAAAACTGTTTTTT. The encoded protein is CASSPRPTANEKLFF. This chain joins TRBV11-2 and TRBJ1-4; D is unclear. Deletions cut 5 bases from V and 3 bases from J, with 13 bases between. The germline CDR1 and CDR2 sequences are SGHAT and FQNNGV. The CDR3 runs to 15 residues. The full variable domain, its missing parts supplied by reference TRBV11-2 and TRBJ1-4, is EAGVAQSPRYKIIEKRQSVAFWCNPISGHATLYWYQQILGQGPKLLIQFQNNGVVDDSQLPKDRFSAERLKGVDSTLKIQPAKLEDSAVYLCASSPRPTANEKLFFGSGTQLSVL.

The V gene is TRBV12-3 or TRBV12-4, the J gene TRBJ1-1; 11 bases are shared with TRBD1. The CDR3 totals 15 residues. The trim removed 7 bases at V and 5 bases at J, leaving 9 bases unmatched. The CDR3 DNA is TGTGCCAGCAACCCCGGGACAGGGGGTTTGACTGAAGCTTTCTTT. Residues: CASNPGTGGLTEAFF.

In its sample, this clonotype was seen a few times. The V gene is TRBV9, the J gene TRBJ2-1; perhaps TRBD1 as D (5 bases). V lost 5 bases and J lost 9, with 12 bases in between. The CDR3 totals 12 residues. Germline CDR1 is SGDLS and CDR2 is YYNGEE. The chain's CDR3 is CASSRREAEQFF. CDR3 sequence (DNA): TGTGCCAGCAGTCGCAGGGAAGCTGAGCAGTTCTTC.

The gene calls are TRBV6-5 and TRBJ1-1; TRBD1 matches 8 bases. Trimming removed 3 bases from V and 0 bases from J; junction bases left unmatched: 3. The CDR3 length is 15 residues. CDR1 MNHEY and CDR2 SVGAGI come from the germline V gene. The CDR3 sequence: CASSYGDRLNTEAFF. Written as DNA, the CDR3 is TGTGCCAGCAGTTATGGGGACAGGCTGAACACTGAAGCTTTCTTT.

This clonotype was found a few times. This sequence joins TRBV5-1 and TRBJ2-3; weak D call: TRBD2 (6 bases). The CDR3 extends over 16 amino acids. The germline gives CDR1 SGHRS, CDR2 YFSETQ. Trimming left V 3 bases short and J 2 bases short, with 16 bases between. CDR3 loop: CASSSGLQLNTDTQYF. DNA for the CDR3: TGCGCCAGCAGCTCGGGACTCCAACTTAACACAGATACGCAGTATTTT.

J is TRBJ1-1 and V is TRBV2, with unresolved D. The CDR3 has 14 residues. Trimming removed 5 bases at V and 3 bases at J, with 13 bases between. Germline CDR1 is SNHLY and CDR2 is FYNNEI. DNA of the CDR3: TGTGCCAGCAGTCCCGACCAAGAGTACACTGAAGCTTTCTTT. Protein: CASSPDQEYTEAFF.

This clonotype was found a few times. The chain employs TRBV4-2 and TRBJ2-2; 12 positions agree with TRBD2. With V trimmed by 1 base and J by 1 base, 4 bases remained unmatched. Germline CDR1 and CDR2: LGHNA and YNFKEQ. This CDR3 comprises 18 residues. The CDR3 nucleotides read TGTGCCAGCAGCCAAGTTCAACTAGCGGGAGGGAACACCGGGGAGCTGTTTTTT. Protein: CASSQVQLAGGNTGELFF.

The chain employs TRBV29-1 and TRBJ1-6, with D possibly matching TRBD1 (5 bases). The V end was cut by 4 bases, the J end by 7 bases, with 5 bases between. CDR1 and CDR2 (germline): SQVTM, ANQGSEA. The CDR3 runs to 11 residues. CDR3 residues: CSVGDNSPLHF. CDR3 bases: TGCAGCGTTGGGGACAATTCACCCCTCCACTTT.

The chain couples TRBV18 to TRBJ1-5; no reliable D call. Germline V gene sequence: CDR1 KGHSH, CDR2 LQKENI. V dropped 1 base and J dropped 1 base, with 8 bases sitting between them. The CDR3 totals 15 residues. The CDR3 sequence is CASSPREQSNQPQHF. The CDR3 coding sequence is TGTGCCAGCTCACCACGGGAACAGAGCAATCAGCCCCAGCATTTT.

This clonotype is a singleton in its sample. The J gene is TRBJ1-1, the V gene TRBV29-1, with 10 nucleotides matching TRBD1. The CDR3 loop spans 18 amino acids. Germline V gives CDR1 SQVTM, CDR2 ANQGSEA. With V trimmed by 4 bases and J by 3 bases, 17 bases remained unmatched. The CDR3 DNA is TGCAGCGTTGCTATCCCGGGACCGACAGGGGGCGCGGACACTGAAGCTTTCTTT. Encoded protein: CSVAIPGPTGGADTEAFF.

The chain recombines TRBV29-1 with TRBJ2-2; tentatively, D is TRBD2 (6 bases). Germline V gene lookup returns CDR1 SQVTM and CDR2 ANQGSEA. The CDR3 has 14 amino acids. V was clipped by 4 bases and J by 0 bases, with 9 bases between them. The CDR3 nucleotides read TGCAGCGTTGCACCTAGCGCGAACACCGGGGAGCTGTTTTTT. This gives the protein CSVAPSANTGELFF.

The chain recombines TRBV6-6 with TRBJ2-7, with 7 bases lining up with TRBD1. The CDR3 sequence is 14 residues long. Unmatched junction bases numbered 5, after V lost 3 bases and J lost 3 bases. CDR1 and CDR2 (germline): MNHNY, SVGAGI (reference sequence). CDR3 bases: TGTGCCAGCAGTTATGACAGGGCGATCTACGAGCAGTACTTC. Its translation: CASSYDRAIYEQYF.

The chain is built from TRBV30 and TRBJ2-1; 9 nucleotides agree with TRBD2. Germline V lookup: CDR1 GTSNPN, CDR2 SVGIG (reference sequence). J was trimmed by 9 bases and V by 6 bases; bases with no gene match: 12. The CDR3 runs to 14 residues. The CDR3 DNA reads TGTGCCTGCCATCCCGGGACTAGCCGGGGTGAGCAGTTCTTC. Translation gives CACHPGTSRGEQFF.

This clonotype was detected a few times. The chain is built from TRBV7-2 and TRBJ1-2, with D perhaps TRBD1 (5 bases). The CDR3 has 16 amino acids. The V end was cut by 3 bases, the J end by 2 bases, with 16 bases between. The germline gives CDR1 SGHTA, CDR2 FQGNSA. For the CDR3, the DNA is TGTGCCAGCAGCTTGGATGACAGTGGCTTCAACTATGGCTACACCTTC. Translating it yields CASSLDDSGFNYGYTF.

V gene TRBV29-1 combines with J gene TRBJ2-3, with TRBD2 matching over 7 bases. This CDR3 region has 13 residues. The ends lost 7 bases at V and 0 bases at J; junction bases unmatched: 4. The germline gives CDR1 SQVTM, CDR2 ANQGSEA. CDR3 region: CSGSGGSTDTQYF. The CDR3 DNA is TGCAGCGGGTCCGGGGGGAGCACAGATACGCAGTATTTT.

This clonotype turned up a few times. The V gene is TRBV7-2, the J gene TRBJ2-5; possibly TRBD2 for D (6 bases). CDR1 and CDR2 from the germline V gene are SGHTA and FQGNSA. The CDR3 is made up of 14 amino acids. The ends were cut back, 4 bases at V and 5 bases at J, with 14 bases in the middle. The CDR3: CASSYRRGVETQYF. The DNA of the CDR3 is TGTGCCAGCAGCTATAGGAGGGGAGTGGAGACCCAGTACTTC.

Note on this clonotype: At one of its ends the junction is not consistent with the germline gene, which may arise from a read error. V usage is TRBV7-9 and J usage is TRBJ2-7; 10 nucleotides line up with TRBD2. Germline values: CDR1 SEHNR, CDR2 FQNEAQ (reference sequence). The CDR3 contains 11 residues. The CDR3 reads CASSLVGLADF. In DNA, the CDR3 is TGTGCCAGCAGCTTAGTTGGACTAGCGGACTTC.

The V call is TRBV6-5, the J call TRBJ1-1; a possible D gene is TRBD1 (6 bases). The CDR3 totals 14 residues. The V gene's germline CDR1 is MNHEY and CDR2 SVGAGI. With 0 bases removed from V and 10 bases from J, the gap between germline ends came to 15 bases. The chain's CDR3 is CASSYSGGTGRAFF. The CDR3 DNA reads TGTGCCAGCAGTTACTCTGGGGGCACCGGGCGAGCTTTCTTT.

This clonotype showed up just a few times. The chain recombines TRBV7-3 with TRBJ2-1; D unclear. The length of the CDR3 is 11 residues. V gave up 3 bases and J gave up 9 bases, with 6 bases separating them. CDR1 is SGHTA and CDR2 is FQGTGA in the germline V gene. The DNA for the CDR3 is TGTGCCAGCAGCTTGGAAGGTGAGCAGTTCTTC. Amino acids: CASSLEGEQFF.

This clonotype was counted a few times. The CDR3 reads CASSPPGFVKNIQYF. The CDR3 bases are TGTGCCAGCAGTCCCCCGGGCTTTGTCAAAAACATTCAGTACTTC. The chain carries TRBV28 and TRBJ2-4; D is undetermined. CDR1 is MDHEN and CDR2 is SYDVKM in the germline V gene. This CDR3 is 15 amino acids long. V dropped 5 bases and J dropped 3 bases, with 14 bases sitting between them.

The rearrangement uses TRBV4-1 and TRBJ1-5, with 8 bases matching TRBD1. Trimming at V came to 1 base and at J to 9 bases, leaving 8 bases not matched to a gene. Per germline, CDR1 MGHRA and CDR2 YSYEKL. The CDR3 covers 15 residues. As DNA, the CDR3 is TGCGCCAGCAGCCAAGGGACAGGGATGAATGGGCCCCAGCATTTT. Its translation is CASSQGTGMNGPQHF.

There are a few counts of this clonotype. The rearrangement links TRBV10-3 to TRBJ1-1, with 8 bases matching TRBD1. Germline V gene data show CDR1 as ENHRY and CDR2 as SYGVKD. The V and J ends lost 4 bases and 1 base, in that order; junction bases with no gene match: 2. This CDR3 comprises 14 residues. The CDR3 loop reads CAISGTGGNTEAFF. Here the CDR3 DNA reads TGTGCCATCAGTGGAACAGGGGGGAACACTGAAGCTTTCTTT.

The chain is built from TRBV9 and TRBJ1-4; D not resolved. The germline V and J ends were trimmed by 0 bases and 0 bases, with 9 bases remaining between them. The CDR3 is made up of 16 amino acids. Germline loops: CDR1 SGDLS, CDR2 YYNGEE. The CDR3 region is CASSVAAVSTNEKLFF. The CDR3 DNA reads as TGTGCCAGCAGCGTAGCTGCCGTCTCAACTAATGAAAAACTGTTTTTT.

The CDR3 DNA reads as TGTGCCAGCAGTTTATTGCCCCAGGAGCAGTACTTC. Protein sequence: CASSLLPQEQYF. The chain links TRBV12-3 or TRBV12-4 to TRBJ2-7; D not resolved. The CDR3 contains 12 residues. V was cut by 2 bases and J by 7 bases, with 9 bases left in between.

This clonotype was observed a handful of times. The gene calls are TRBV28 and TRBJ1-2, with D possibly being TRBD1 (6 bases). The CDR3 extends over 12 amino acids. Germline CDR1 reads MDHEN; CDR2 reads SYDVKM. The ends were cut back, 5 bases at V and 4 bases at J, with 8 bases in the middle. CDR3 region: CASSPDSYGYTF. The CDR3 bases are TGTGCCAGCAGTCCGGACAGCTATGGCTACACCTTC.

This chain joins TRBV6-6 and TRBJ1-3, with unresolved D. Germline CDR1 reads MNHNY; CDR2 reads SVGAGI (reference sequence). This CDR3 is built from 14 residues. Trimming stripped 0 bases from V and 4 bases from J, with 7 bases between. This CDR3 reads CASSYSGWGNTIYF. CDR3 in DNA: TGTGCCAGCAGTTACTCGGGGTGGGGAAACACCATATATTTT.

V usage is TRBV11-1 and J usage is TRBJ2-7; D possibly uses TRBD1 or TRBD2 (6 bases each). CDR3 length: 15 amino acids. V shed 5 bases and J shed 3 bases, with 17 bases lying between them. Germline CDR1 and CDR2: SGHAT and FQDESV (reference sequence). The CDR3 is CASSRRGTTNYEQYF. The CDR3 DNA is TGTGCCAGCAGCCGCCGGGGGACAACGAACTACGAGCAGTACTTC.